The rows below give T cell receptor beta chains drawn from one sample of a study of blood T cell repertoires in COVID-19. Assay: immunoSEQ multiplex PCR; the TCRdb copy retains only in-frame clones and omits some. The sample yields 250,000 or so clones, about 80% seen once. The sequenced material came from peripheral blood. The receptors derive from a woman aged 80 or older with acute or convalescent COVID-19. The CDR3 runs from the conserved cysteine through the conserved F or W. Fields, in order: D gene, J gene, clone size, V gene, CDR3 length, CDR3 DNA, CDR3 protein. A D gene is named only where the DNA matches it firmly. Clone size is shown for a subset of rows, as once, few, many or a class of expanded clone.

. TRBJ2-7 . TRBV11-3 16 TGTGCCAGCAGCTTGGGGGCGGGGGCGCAGGTCTACGAGCAGTACTTC CASSLGAGAQVYEQYF
TRBD1 TRBJ2-4 . TRBV9 14 TGTGCCAGCAGCGCAGGGGGACAGTCAAACATTCAGTACTTC CASSAGGQSNIQYF
. TRBJ1-1 few TRBV7-9 16 TGTGCCAGCAGCCCCCTTTTCGCCAGGGCTTACACTGAAGCTTTCTTT CASSPLFARAYTEAFF
TRBD2 TRBJ2-1 . TRBV9 17 TGTGCCAGCAGCGTAGTAGGGACTAGGGCATCCTACAATGAGCAGTTCTTC CASSVVGTRASYNEQFF
TRBD1 TRBJ1-1 once TRBV25-1 12 TGTGCCAGCGGCGACAGGGAGGCTGAAGCTTTCTTT CASGDREAEAFF
. TRBJ1-2 few TRBV25-1 14 TGTGCCAGCAGTGTCCCAGGGGTTAACTATGGCTACACCTTC CASSVPGVNYGYTF
. TRBJ1-4 . TRBV4-1 15 TGCGCCAGCAGCCAAGGGTGGGGGGATAATGAAAAACTGTTTTTT CASSQGWGDNEKLFF
. TRBJ1-1 . TRBV6-1 15 TGTGCCAGCAGTGAAGCTCCATTTGTCGGCACTGAAGCTTTCTTT CASSEAPFVGTEAFF
TRBD1 TRBJ1-1 many TRBV5-1 15 TGCGCCAGCAGCCCGGGGGACAGGGAGGGCACTGAAGCTTTCTTT CASSPGDREGTEAFF
. TRBJ2-4 . TRBV7-9 15 TGTGCCAGCAGCCTGTCTTATATAGCCAAAAACATTCAGTACTTC CASSLSYIAKNIQYF
. TRBJ1-6 . TRBV5-4 16 TGTGCCAGCAGCTTGGCATTGGGCGCCGGCAATTCACCCCTCCACTTT CASSLALGAGNSPLHF
TRBD2 TRBJ2-5 . TRBV2 15 TGTGCCAGCAGCCCCATGGCAGCGGGGAAAGAGACCCAGTACTTC CASSPMAAGKETQYF
. TRBJ2-7 . TRBV15 17 TGTGCCACCAGCAGAGGGGAGCTCCTGAGAGACTCCTACGAGCAGTACTTC CATSRGELLRDSYEQYF
. TRBJ2-1 . TRBV2 18 TGTGCCAGCAGTGTTTTGCCCGACGGGACAAGCTCCTACAATGAGCAGTTCTTC CASSVLPDGTSSYNEQFF
. TRBJ1-6 . TRBV14 17 TGTGCCAGCAGCCAAGTGGGGGCGGAGACAGCAAATTCACCCCTCCACTTT CASSQVGAETANSPLHF
. TRBJ1-2 . TRBV3-1/TRBV3-2 17 TGTGCCAGCAGCCAAGATCTTCTGGGGCTAGGCGACTATGGCTACACCTTC CASSQDLLGLGDYGYTF
. TRBJ1-3 few TRBV4-1 16 TGCGCCAGCAGCCGAACGACAGGCCCCTCTGGAAACACCATATATTTT CASSRTTGPSGNTIYF
TRBD2 TRBJ2-1 . TRBV7-9 15 TGTGCCAGCAGCTTTACCAGCGGGGGTTCCAATGAGCAGTTCTTC CASSFTSGGSNEQFF
TRBD1 TRBJ1-6 . TRBV27 17 TGTGCCAGCAGGCCATTCACCGGGACAGCCTATAATTCACCCCTCCACTTT CASRPFTGTAYNSPLHF
TRBD2 TRBJ2-7 . TRBV5-4 16 TGTGCCAGCAGCGGGGGACTAGCGGGAGTCTCCAACGAGCAGTACTTC CASSGGLAGVSNEQYF
TRBD1 TRBJ2-3 . TRBV10-1 18 TGCGCCAGCAGTGGTCCGGGACAGGGTTTGACGGGGACAGATACGCAGTATTTT CASSGPGQGLTGTDTQYF
TRBD1 TRBJ1-1 . TRBV6-2/TRBV6-3 17 TGTGCCAGCAGTTACTCGGGACAGGGGGTTATGAACACTGAAGCTTTCTTT CASSYSGQGVMNTEAFF
TRBD1 TRBJ2-7 . TRBV18 13 TGTGCCAGCTCATCCGACAGGGAGATGAGGCAGTACTTC CASSSDREMRQYF
. TRBJ2-1 . TRBV7-9 14 TGTGCCAGCAGCTTAGTGCAGGTTTCCAATGAGCAGTTCTTC CASSLVQVSNEQFF
. TRBJ1-1 few TRBV28 15 TGTGCCAGCAGTTTAGAGAGGACAGTCAACACTGAAGCTTTCTTT CASSLERTVNTEAFF
. TRBJ2-2 . TRBV7-6 16 TGTGCCAGCAGCTTAGAGGCCGAACCGGGTGGCGGGGAGCTGTTTTTT CASSLEAEPGGGELFF
TRBD2 TRBJ2-7 . TRBV6-2/TRBV6-3 17 TGTGCCAGCAGTTACCCCTCTAGCGGGGGGCCTGCCTACGAGCAGTACTTC CASSYPSSGGPAYEQYF
. TRBJ1-3 . TRBV5-1 18 TGCGCCAGCAGCTTGGTAGTAGCTGGGTTAGGTTCTGGAAACACCATATATTTT CASSLVVAGLGSGNTIYF
TRBD1 TRBJ1-1 . TRBV6-5 13 TGTGCCAGCTTCGACAGGGACCGGGTTGAAGCTTTCTTT CASFDRDRVEAFF
TRBD1 TRBJ2-2 . TRBV5-1 16 TGCGCCAGCAGCTATAAACAGGGGGCAAGAACCGGGGAGCTGTTTTTT CASSYKQGARTGELFF
TRBD1 TRBJ1-5 . TRBV10-3 15 TGTGCCATCAGTGCCGGACAGGGAAACAATCAGCCCCAGCATTTT CAISAGQGNNQPQHF
TRBD1 TRBJ1-1 . TRBV2 15 TGTGCCAGCACCGATCGTCGGACAGGGGCAAGGGGAGCTTTCTTT CASTDRRTGARGAFF
. TRBJ2-2 . TRBV9 12 TGTGCCAGCAAGGGGTCGACCGGGGAGCTGTTTTTT CASKGSTGELFF
. TRBJ2-7 . TRBV12-3/TRBV12-4 13 TGTGCCAGCTCGTCGGACAGATCCTACGAGCAGTACTTC CASSSDRSYEQYF
TRBD1 TRBJ2-1 . TRBV18 16 TGTGCCAGCTCACCCGACAGGGGTCTCCCCTACAATGAGCAGTTCTTC CASSPDRGLPYNEQFF
. TRBJ1-2 once TRBV7-9 13 TGTGCCAGCAGCTTTGACATGGGAGGCGGCTACACCTTC CASSFDMGGGYTF
. TRBJ1-1 few TRBV5-1 13 TGCGCCAGCAGCTTGGAAGAGGCAGGGCGGGCTTTCTTT CASSLEEAGRAFF
TRBD2 TRBJ2-7 . TRBV6-5 14 TGTGCCAGCAGCCGCCTAGCGGGACCCTACGAGCAGTACTTC CASSRLAGPYEQYF
TRBD2 TRBJ2-2 . TRBV3-1/TRBV3-2 14 TGTGCCAGCAGAGGCGGGAGCGGCACCGGGGAGCTGTTTTTT CASRGGSGTGELFF
TRBD2 TRBJ2-5 . TRBV29-1 14 TGCAGCGTTGAAGATCTGGGGGGGCAAGAGACCCAGTACTTC CSVEDLGGQETQYF
TRBD1 TRBJ1-2 . TRBV28 14 TGTGCCAGCCGTTATCCGGGACAGGGGTATGGCTACACCTTC CASRYPGQGYGYTF
. TRBJ2-7 few TRBV10-3 14 TGTGCCATCAGTGAGTTTCAGGGGACCTACGAGCAGTACTTC CAISEFQGTYEQYF
. TRBJ2-1 . TRBV19 14 TGTGCCAGTAGTATAGGCCCCCCGGGAGATGAGCAGTTCTTC CASSIGPPGDEQFF
. TRBJ1-4 few TRBV7-9 15 TGTGCCAGCAGCTTAGAGGGCAGGGGCAGAGAAAAACTGTTTTTT CASSLEGRGREKLFF
. TRBJ1-4 . TRBV14 16 TGTGCCAGCAGCCAAGAAGGGTGGGGGGTAGGTGAAAAACTGTTTTTT CASSQEGWGVGEKLFF
TRBD1 TRBJ2-1 . TRBV9 14 TGTGCCAGCAGCGTTCAGGGGGCCAGCAGTGAGCAGTTCTTC CASSVQGASSEQFF
TRBD1 TRBJ1-1 . TRBV2 15 TGTGCCAGCAGGGCAGGGGGTCAAGGGGCCACTGAAGCTTTCTTT CASRAGGQGATEAFF
TRBD1 TRBJ2-7 . TRBV19 14 TGTGCCAGTAGTATTGGCCAGGGGGCTTACGAGCAGTACTTC CASSIGQGAYEQYF
. TRBJ1-2 once TRBV3-1/TRBV3-2 16 TGTGCCAGCAGCCAAGTACCGGGGGGCCAGGGCTATGGCTACACCTTC CASSQVPGGQGYGYTF
. TRBJ1-6 . TRBV7-8 14 TGTGCCAGCAGCCCCCAGGGTAATAATTCACCCCTCCACTTT CASSPQGNNSPLHF
. TRBJ2-3 . TRBV6-5 15 TGTGCCAGCAGTTACGGGCTCGCAGGCACAGATACGCAGTATTTT CASSYGLAGTDTQYF
. TRBJ2-5 . TRBV5-4 14 TGTGCCAGCAGCTTGGTCCTGGACAGAGAGACCCAGTACTTC CASSLVLDRETQYF
TRBD2 TRBJ2-3 . TRBV4-2 16 TGTGCCAGCAGCCAAGCTGGGACTAGCGGTACAGATACGCAGTATTTT CASSQAGTSGTDTQYF
TRBD1 TRBJ1-3 . TRBV7-2 15 TGTGCCAGCAGCTTAGAAGGGACAGGGGGAAACACCATATATTTT CASSLEGTGGNTIYF
. TRBJ2-3 . TRBV3-1/TRBV3-2 15 TGTGCCAGCAGCCAAGACCCCGGGCGGGCAGATACGCAGTATTTT CASSQDPGRADTQYF